What follows are 13 T cell receptor beta chains derived from one specimen sequenced in a study of OX40 agonist ivuxolimab in advanced cancers. Sequencing used immunoSEQ multiplex PCR; TCRdb keeps in-frame clones, though not all of them. The sample lists some 90,000 clones; about 90% were seen once. The sequenced sample was CD4+ or CD8+ T cells sorted from blood, obtained in a trial of the OX40 agonist ivuxolimab. Source of these receptors: an adult with an advanced solid tumor such as melanoma, head and neck, liver or kidney cancer.

The CDR3 DNA follows: TGCGCCAGCAGCTCCCGGCGACAGGGAGCTAACTATGGCTACACCTTC. Translating gives CASSSRRQGANYGYTF. The chain combines TRBV4-1 with TRBJ1-2, with 7 positions matching TRBD1. V was clipped by 5 bases and J by 0 bases; unmatched bases: 9. Germline CDR1 MGHRA, CDR2 YSYEKL. The CDR3 length is 16 residues.

V usage is TRBV18 and J usage is TRBJ2-3; 10 bases align to TRBD2. V shed 1 base, J shed 6 bases, and the junction held 13 bases outside the gene matches. The length of the CDR3 is 18 residues. Germline lookup yields CDR1 KGHSH and CDR2 LQKENI. CDR3 amino acids: CASSPLGAGGPIVDTQYF. CDR3 DNA sequence: TGTGCCAGCTCACCACTGGGAGCGGGAGGGCCAATCGTTGATACGCAGTATTTT.

CDR3 sequence: CASSYGQHNEQFF. CDR3 in DNA: TGTGCCAGCAGCTACGGACAGCACAATGAGCAGTTCTTC. This chain joins TRBV11-2 and TRBJ2-1; a weak D match, TRBD1 (6 bases). Germline CDR1 is SGHAT and CDR2 is FQNNGV. The CDR3 covers 13 residues. The V end was cut by 4 bases, the J end by 5 bases, with 9 bases between.

The rearrangement uses TRBV2 and TRBJ1-2; D possibly corresponds to TRBD1 (5 bases). The CDR3 totals 14 residues. CDR1 is SNHLY, CDR2 FYNNEI, per germline. V was cut by 5 bases and J by 4 bases, with 14 bases left in between. CDR3 in DNA: TGTGCCAGCAGTAGCCAGGGAGTCAGCTATGGCTACACCTTC. Protein: CASSSQGVSYGYTF.

V usage is TRBV4-2 and J usage is TRBJ1-3; a possible D gene is TRBD1 (6 bases). The germline V and J ends were trimmed by 4 bases and 7 bases, with 14 bases remaining between them. This CDR3 region has 14 residues. Germline loops: CDR1 LGHNA, CDR2 YNFKEQ. The CDR3: CASSLQTGRNTIYF. CDR3 sequence (DNA): TGTGCCAGCAGCCTCCAGACAGGCAGGAACACCATATATTTT.

The chain links TRBV19 to TRBJ2-1; a possible D gene is TRBD2 (5 bases). The germline gives CDR1 LNHDA, CDR2 SQIVND (reference sequence). This CDR3 contains 15 residues. The V end was cut by 1 base, the J end by 2 bases, with 9 bases between. The CDR3 sequence: CASSIGGRPYNEQFF. DNA for the CDR3: TGTGCCAGTAGTATAGGTGGGAGACCCTACAATGAGCAGTTCTTC.

The rearrangement joins TRBV4-2 to TRBJ1-1, with 7 bases fitting TRBD1. The J segment lost 7 bases and the V segment lost 4 bases, leaving 12 bases of the junction unmatched. This CDR3 has 15 amino acids. Germline CDR1 reads LGHNA; CDR2 reads YNFKEQ. Written as DNA, the CDR3 is TGTGCCAGCAGCCTGCAAACCGGACAGGTGTATGAAGCTTTCTTT. This translates into CASSLQTGQVYEAFF.

V gene TRBV27 combines with J gene TRBJ1-2; D uncertain. The CDR3 runs to 15 residues. Per germline, CDR1 MNHEY and CDR2 SMNVEV (reference sequence). Trimming pared 5 bases from V and 4 bases from J, leaving 17 bases between. The CDR3 nucleotides read TGTGCCAGCAGTCCCTGGTCGGAGGAACCCTATGGCTACACCTTC. This codes for CASSPWSEEPYGYTF.

The chain couples TRBV9 to TRBJ2-7; possibly TRBD2 for D (5 bases). The CDR3 extends over 13 amino acids. The V end was cut by 4 bases, the J end by 5 bases, with 13 bases between. Germline V gives CDR1 SGDLS, CDR2 YYNGEE. The CDR3 nucleotides read TGTGCCAGCAGCTACGGGCCAGCGGACGAGCAGTACTTC. It is translated as CASSYGPADEQYF.

The chain combines TRBV2 with TRBJ2-5; a weak D match, TRBD1 (6 bases). The CDR3 is 14 residues long. Germline V gene sequence: CDR1 SNHLY, CDR2 FYNNEI. The ends were cut back, 9 bases at V and 5 bases at J, with 19 bases in the middle. CDR3 bases: TGTGCCAGTAAAGGGGGATTGGAATTGGAGACCCAGTACTTC. It is translated as CASKGGLELETQYF. The whole variable domain, filled in from reference TRBV2 and TRBJ2-5, reads EPEVTQTPSHQVTQMGQEVILRCVPISNHLYFYWYRQILGQKVEFLVSFYNNEISEKSEIFDDQFSVERPDGSNFTLKIRSTKLEDSAMYFCASKGGLELETQYFGPGTRLLVL.

The chain carries TRBV5-1 and TRBJ2-2; 14 bases are shared with TRBD2. The CDR3 length is 16 residues. The V and J ends lost 2 bases and 6 bases, in that order; junction bases with no gene match: 3. Germline V gene data show CDR1 as SGHRS and CDR2 as YFSETQ. DNA for the CDR3: TGCGCCAGCAGCTTTGGACTAGCGGGAGGAGCCGGGGAGCTGTTTTTT. Protein sequence: CASSFGLAGGAGELFF.

The chain carries TRBV9 and TRBJ2-5, with no clear D. With 3 bases removed from V and 5 bases from J, the gap between germline ends came to 14 bases. Germline lookup yields CDR1 SGDLS and CDR2 YYNGEE. This CDR3 contains 14 residues. The CDR3 DNA follows: TGTGCCAGCAGCGCCGATGGGTGGGCTGAGACCCAGTACTTC. Its protein product is CASSADGWAETQYF.

The rearrangement uses TRBV5-4 and TRBJ2-1; 7 bases match TRBD1. The CDR3 has 17 residues. The germline gives CDR1 SGHNT, CDR2 YYREEE (reference sequence). The J segment lost 1 base and the V segment lost 4 bases, leaving 11 bases of the junction unmatched. Written as DNA, the CDR3 is TGTGCCAGCAGCGGATATGACAGGGAGACGTCCTACAATGAGCAGTTCTTC. Residues: CASSGYDRETSYNEQFF. Full variable domain (missing parts from reference TRBV5-4 and TRBJ2-1): ETGVTQSPTHLIKTRGQQVTLRCSSQSGHNTVSWYQQALGQGPQFIFQYYREEENGRGNFPPRFSGLQFPNYSSELNVNALELDDSALYLCASSGYDRETSYNEQFFGPGTRLTVL.